The clone carrying this T cell receptor (beta chain) was seen more than once but under ten times. V lost 5 bases, J lost 8 bases, and 8 bases stayed unmatched. There are 15 residues in the CDR3. CDR1 and CDR2 (germline): KGHDR, SFDVKD. These data come from a study of T-cell memory formation after mild COVID-19. One entry per CDR3 protein results from TCRdb running MiXCR on the 5' RACE reads. Among 350,000 to 500,000 distinct CDR3 sequences listed, less than 25% were seen once. This receptor was obtained from an adult woman who had mild COVID-19 (a few samples of this study predate the infection). Cell type and time point are not known. The specimen sequenced was PBMCs or a T cell subset sorted from them (not recorded which). The rearrangement uses TRBV24-1 and TRBJ2-1; TRBD2 aligns across 10 bases. CDR3: CATSAWSGGAHEQFF. CDR3 nucleotides: TGTGCCACCAGTGCCTGGAGCGGGGGGGCCCATGAGCAGTTCTTC.